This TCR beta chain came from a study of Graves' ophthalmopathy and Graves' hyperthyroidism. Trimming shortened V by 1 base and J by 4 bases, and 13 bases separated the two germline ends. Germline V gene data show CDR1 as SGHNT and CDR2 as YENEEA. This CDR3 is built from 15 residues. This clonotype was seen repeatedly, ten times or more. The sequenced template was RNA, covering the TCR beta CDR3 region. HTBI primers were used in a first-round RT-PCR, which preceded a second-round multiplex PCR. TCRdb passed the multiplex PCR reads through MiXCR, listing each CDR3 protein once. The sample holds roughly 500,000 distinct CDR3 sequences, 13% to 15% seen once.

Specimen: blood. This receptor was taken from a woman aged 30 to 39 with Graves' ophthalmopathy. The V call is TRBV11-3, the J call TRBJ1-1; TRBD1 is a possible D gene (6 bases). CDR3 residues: CASSLGTTGSTEAFF. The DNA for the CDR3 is TGTGCCAGCAGCTTAGGTACAACAGGGTCCACTGAAGCTTTCTTT.